This T cell receptor (beta chain) was captured in a study of blood T cell repertoires in COVID-19 (dated by TCRdb to the early 2020s). The study in broad terms: The collaborator samples originated in the United States, Italy and Spain and spanned the acute and convalescent phases of COVID-19. Nearly every sample came with metadata listing a de-identified subject ID, COVID-19 status, age in years and sex. Deeply sampled blood TCRbeta repertoires from subjects exposed to, actively infected with, or recovered from COVID-19 were included in the dataset. The repertoires were made available in a free public database intended to serve as a resource for research on the immune response to SARS-CoV-2. Samples were obtained from the ongoing ImmuneRACE study (first 160 participants) and from roughly 1,300 subjects provided by 6 global collaborators. The material from the prospective study consisted of cDNA or gDNA derived from T cells, B-cell-depleted T cells, or PBMCs. Where available, HLA class I and class II types were obtained from metadata supplied by the sample provider rather than from assay-based typing. The study at large found these results: How much clinical and demographic metadata was included differed by source and by participant, and the metadata was provided uncurated.

To note about this clone: The antigen this receptor binds is unknown. No quality values exist for individual bases; no much larger clone is one base distant.

TCRbeta CDR3 regions were amplified from genomic DNA by means of the immunoSEQ Assay, a bias-controlled multiplex PCR. The authors' analysis ran thus. Within the assay, amplification of reference gene primers was used to estimate how many nucleated cells each sample contained. Sequence reads were collapsed and filtered to measure the absolute abundance of every unique TCRbeta CDR3 rearrangement. For each sample, productive Simpson clonality was calculated by taking the square root of Simpson's diversity index across productive rearrangements. In TCRdb, the immuneACCESS table is reduced to in-frame sequences with V and J assigned. These tables do not hold every clone; where another copy was compared, an unresolved V gene accounts for under half, and the others remain unexplained. D and trimming were read from the DNA, whereas the V and J calls and clone size are those reported in that table. In this sample the table shows roughly 120,000 clones, about nine tenths of which occur a single time. The top ten clones comprise around 8% of the sample.

The CDR3 sequence holds 14 residues, the cysteine and phenylalanine included. Only the CDR3 region is kept as DNA, spanning 42 bases read in frame from base 1. For CDR1 and CDR2, the germline V gene (reference sequence) lists LNHDA and SQIVND. V is reduced by 5 bases and J by 0 bases, leaving a spacing of 10 bases between them. Samples from volunteer blood donors who had recovered from COVID-19 were contributed by a second Seattle source. The collaborating institutions used their own protocols to collect whole blood in K2EDTA tubes. For TCRbeta analysis, collaborators shipped samples in one of three forms: frozen whole blood, isolated PBMCs, or DNA extracted from either of those sample types.

The clonotype comes from an older man who had recovered from COVID-19. This receptor chain uses TRBV19 and TRBJ1-2; TRBD1 could be the D gene, as 5 bases match. The sequenced sample was peripheral blood. The DNA sequence follows: TGTGCCAGTAGTGGCCTGACAGCTAACTATGGCTACACCTTC. It specifies CASSGLTANYGYTF.